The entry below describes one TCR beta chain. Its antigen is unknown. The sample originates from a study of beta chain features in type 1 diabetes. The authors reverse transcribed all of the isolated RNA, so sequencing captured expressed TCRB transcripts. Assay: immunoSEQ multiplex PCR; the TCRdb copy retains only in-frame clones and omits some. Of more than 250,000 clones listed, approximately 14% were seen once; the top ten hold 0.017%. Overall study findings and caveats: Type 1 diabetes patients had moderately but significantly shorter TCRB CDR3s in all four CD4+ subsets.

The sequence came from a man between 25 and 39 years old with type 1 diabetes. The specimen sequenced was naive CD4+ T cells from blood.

CDR3 in amino acids: CASNQGALNEQFF. The CDR3 DNA is TGTGCCAGCAATCAGGGGGCCCTCAATGAGCAGTTCTTC. The chain uses TRBV25-1 and TRBJ2-1, with 8 bases that match TRBD1. CDR3 length: 13 amino acids. CDR1 and CDR2 (germline): MGHDK, SYGVNS. After removal of 7 bases from V and 6 bases from J, the junction contained 5 bases not matched to a gene.